This T cell receptor beta chain is from a study of beta chain features in type 1 diabetes (dated by TCRdb to 2016 to 2018). Regarding the research as a whole: No differences in mean age, gender distribution, total cell number or subset yield were found between patients and healthy donors. A total of some 100,000,000 sorted cells were examined across all samples, and the number of cells per subset was strongly correlated with RNA yield. Regulatory and stem cell-like memory subsets were obtained from only 8 patients and about 8 healthy donors, while naive and central memory subsets were obtained from all 30 or so donors. In the study, recently diagnosed type 1 diabetes patients and matched healthy donors were compared on the TCRB repertoires of their sorted circulating CD4+ T cell subsets. Broad study findings and their caveats: Fewer insertions and more nucleotide deletions at VDJ recombination sites were observed in patients with type 1 diabetes, implying thymic rearrangement abnormalities. Naive, central memory and regulatory TCRB repertoires appeared to be more similar among patients than among healthy donors. PCR might favor shorter templates, but patient and control samples were amplified and corrected together, so any skew would affect both groups equally. In all four CD4+ subsets, TCRB CDR3 length was moderately but significantly shorter in type 1 diabetes patients. Sequencing cDNA rather than genomic DNA could over-represent highly expressing activated cells, although activation and CD3 levels did not differ between groups. Only small numbers of individuals were included in the HLA sub-analyses, which left unresolved whether HLA type had any influence on TCRB rearrangement.

The entire amount of isolated RNA was reverse transcribed using the High Capacity cDNA Reverse Transcription Kit, so the sequenced TCRB transcripts were expressed ones. Deep immunoSEQ sequencing was applied to naive, central memory and regulatory T cell samples, giving an average of roughly 3.5 million total reads per sample. Sorted cells were lysed in RLT buffer and RNA was extracted with DNase-treated RNeasy Micro or Mini kits, depending on cell number. Each cell subset was processed separately to prevent cross-contamination, with patient and healthy donor samples processed together. The immunoSEQ multiplex PCR was used to amplify TCRB sequences from cDNA, generating 87-bp fragments that spanned the CDR3 region. Sequencing of the amplicons was performed on the Illumina HiSeq platform. In the paper's pipeline: Synthetic template baselines were used to correct PCR bias computationally, reads within Hamming distance 2 were collapsed, and singletons that could not be merged were discarded. By aligning reads against IMGT, V, D and J genes, CDR3 length, and insertions or deletions at six rearrangement sites were assigned. Within each subset, clonotype counts were normalized to sorted cell number, and only after that were true diversity and Gini coefficients computed with the tcR R package. Repertoire sharing was quantified using the overlap coefficient calculated on TCRB nucleotide sequences. As a proxy for the pre-selection repertoire, out-of-frame TCRB sequences from naive cells were analyzed. What TCRdb holds here is the immuneACCESS table cut down to in-frame rearrangements. Part of the clones is not present; checked against another copy, under half of the missing clones reflect an unresolved V gene, and the others are unexplained. V, J and clone size reflect that table, while D and trimming were determined from the DNA. The sample profile shows hundreds of thousands of clones; 11% of them were found once. The top ten clonotypes cover over 0.015% of the sample.

A single peripheral blood draw of 90 to 150 mL on average was collected from each donor into heparinised tubes. A BD FACSAria II was used to sort naive, central memory, regulatory and stem cell-like memory CD4+ T cells with a panel that included CD45RO, CCR7, CD25, CD127, CD95 and CD27. Every sorted population had a purity above 95%. PBMCs were isolated right away by Lymphoprep density gradient centrifugation and were stained directly, without culture. To minimize batch effects, samples were stained and sorted in pairs, one healthy donor with one patient per experiment. This clone was detected only a few times. What this receptor recognizes is not known. No much larger clone exists at a distance of one base, and base qualities are not known. The germline V gene (reference sequence) provides CDR1 GTSNPN and CDR2 SVGIG. The CDR3 sequence holds 17 residues, the cysteine and phenylalanine included. The kept DNA is CDR3 alone, 51 bases in frame from the first base. From V the trimming removes 0 bases and from J it removes 2 bases, while the gene matches leave 9 bases of the junction unaccounted for.

The material sequenced was naive CD4+ T cells from blood. The sample's cell subset or site label is to be understood as: true naive CD4+ T cells. This sequence originates from a woman between 25 and 40 years old in good health. The chain couples TRBV30 to TRBJ2-5; the central 10 bases match TRBD1. CDR3 protein: CAWSVHPGQGVQETQYF. The bases read TGTGCCTGGAGTGTACATCCAGGACAGGGGGTTCAAGAGACCCAGTACTTC.